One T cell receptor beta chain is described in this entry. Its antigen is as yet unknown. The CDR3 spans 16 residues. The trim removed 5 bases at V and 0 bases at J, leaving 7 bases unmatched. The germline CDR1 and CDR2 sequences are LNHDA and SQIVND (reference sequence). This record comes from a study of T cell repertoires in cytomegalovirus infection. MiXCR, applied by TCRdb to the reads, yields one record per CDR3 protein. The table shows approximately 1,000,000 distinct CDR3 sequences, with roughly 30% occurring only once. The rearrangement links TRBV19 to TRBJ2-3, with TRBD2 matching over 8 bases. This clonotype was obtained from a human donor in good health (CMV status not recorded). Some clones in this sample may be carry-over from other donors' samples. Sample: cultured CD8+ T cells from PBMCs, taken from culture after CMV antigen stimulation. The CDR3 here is CASSPPGGGSTDTQYF. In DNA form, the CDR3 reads TGTGCCAGTAGTCCCCCGGGGGGGGGCAGCACAGATACGCAGTATTTT.